This TCR beta chain was captured by sequencing in a study of OX40 agonist ivuxolimab in advanced cancers. Study-wide background: Hepatocellular carcinoma, melanoma, renal cell or head and neck cancer occurred in dose-escalation patients.

Whole-study findings and limits: Clonal expansion by week 6 occurred in CD4+ and CD8+ blood T cells (at 0.1 to 3.0 mg/kg). Individuals who were partial responders at 0.1-3.0 mg/kg had clonal expansion that ranked among the lowest. On average, CD8+ T cells showed a greater number of expanded clones than CD4+.

Points on this clone: The target antigen is unknown.

Germline-derived CDR1 and CDR2 are SGHDN and FVKESK. V was cut by 1 base and J by 6 bases, with 4 bases left in between. The CDR3 has 12 residues. Sequencing used immunoSEQ multiplex PCR; TCRdb keeps in-frame clones, though not all of them. The sample consists of around 14,000 clones, 70% to 75% of them appearing once. The TCR sequence derives from an adult with an advanced solid tumor such as melanoma, head and neck, liver or kidney cancer. The chain employs TRBV14 and TRBJ1-5; D uncertain. The input for sequencing was CD4+ or CD8+ T cells sorted from blood, taken in a trial of the OX40 agonist ivuxolimab. The CDR3 nucleotides read TGTGCCAGCAGCCAAGGGTTTCAGCCCCAGCATTTT. Translated, it gives CASSQGFQPQHF.